The 12 T cell receptor beta chains presented below share a single source sample, sequenced in a study of T cells in Graves' hyperthyroidism and ophthalmopathy. Amplified TCR beta CDR3 regions derived from RNA transcripts. A set of HTBI primers served as the primers for a first-round RT-PCR of the TCR CDR3. TCRdb re-called the multiplex PCR reads with MiXCR, one entry per CDR3 protein. The sample lists a few hundred thousand distinct CDR3 sequences; approximately 20% were seen once. The sequenced sample consisted of blood. Receptor source: a young man with Graves' ophthalmopathy.

This clonotype was observed a handful of times. This sequence joins TRBV6-1 and TRBJ1-2; possibly TRBD1 for D (5 bases). The CDR3 covers 16 residues. Between the trimmed V and J ends, which lost 7 bases and 7 bases, there was a span of 25 bases. Germline CDR1 is MNHNS and CDR2 is SASEGT. CDR3 in amino acids: CASTPLRQEGLGGYTF. DNA of the CDR3: TGTGCCAGCACCCCCCTAAGGCAGGAGGGGTTGGGTGGCTACACCTTC.

The V gene is TRBV28, the J gene TRBJ2-4, with D unresolved. The germline V and J ends were trimmed by 8 bases and 9 bases, with 20 bases remaining between them. CDR1 and CDR2 (germline): MDHEN, SYDVKM. The CDR3 runs 14 residues. The CDR3 region is CASRPPRLGSIQYF. In DNA form, the CDR3 reads TGTGCCAGCCGCCCGCCACGCCTCGGTAGCATTCAGTACTTC.

The V call is TRBV7-2, the J call TRBJ2-7, with D perhaps given as TRBD1 or TRBD2 (6 bases each). V was pared by 1 base and J by 5 bases, with 15 bases between. Germline CDR1 reads SGHTA; CDR2 reads FQGNSA. The CDR3 spans 15 residues. DNA of the CDR3: TGTGCCAGCAGCTTAGGACCGGGGGCGAGGAACGAGCAGTACTTC. It is translated as CASSLGPGARNEQYF.

This clonotype turned up a few times. The chain employs TRBV12-3 or TRBV12-4 and TRBJ2-3; 11 bases agree with TRBD1. V dropped 3 bases and J dropped 3; count of bases not matched to a gene: 8. CDR3 size: 17 residues. The CDR3 nucleotides are TGTGCCAGCAGTTTTGGGGCGGGGACAGGGGGTACAGATACGCAGTATTTT. Protein: CASSFGAGTGGTDTQYF.

The chain couples TRBV5-1 to TRBJ1-1, with TRBD1 identical over 8 bases. The trim removed 3 bases at V and 1 base at J, leaving 8 bases unmatched. Germline V gene lookup returns CDR1 SGHRS and CDR2 YFSETQ. The CDR3 runs 16 residues. CDR3 amino acids: CASSYNGRGQNTEAFF. The CDR3, as DNA: TGCGCCAGCAGCTACAACGGCAGGGGGCAGAACACTGAAGCTTTCTTT.

This clonotype was recorded at least ten times. The chain is built from TRBV10-3 and TRBJ1-2, with 7 bases matching TRBD1. Germline-derived CDR1 and CDR2 are ENHRY and SYGVKD. This CDR3 has 16 amino acids. Trimming cost V 3 bases and J 4 bases; bases outside gene matches: 11. This CDR3 reads CAISEPSTGIGYGYTF. In nucleotides, the CDR3 is TGTGCCATCAGTGAACCTTCGACAGGGATCGGCTATGGCTACACCTTC.

The rearrangement joins TRBV19 to TRBJ2-4; weak D call: TRBD2 (5 bases). Trimming removed 3 bases from V and 0 bases from J, with 12 bases in between. Germline assignment: CDR1 LNHDA and CDR2 SQIVND (reference sequence). CDR3 length equals 16 residues. The CDR3 bases are TGTGCCAGTAGTATCCGTGAGGGCCTAGCCAAAAACATTCAGTACTTC. It encodes CASSIREGLAKNIQYF.

The CDR3 region is CASSLRGGAVDTQYF. The DNA for the CDR3 is TGTGCCAGCAGCTTGCGGGGGGGGGCGGTAGATACGCAGTATTTT. The V call is TRBV5-8, the J call TRBJ2-3, with 8 bases fitting TRBD2. The ends lost 1 base at V and 5 bases at J; junction bases unmatched: 6. Germline V gene data show CDR1 as SGHTS and CDR2 as YDEGEE. The CDR3 has 15 amino acids.

The CDR3 protein is CASSSQRDSYQHF. The CDR3 DNA sequence: TGTGCCAGCAGCTCCCAACGGGACAGTTACCAGCATTTT. This chain links TRBV7-2 with TRBJ1-5, with TRBD1 matching over 7 bases. J lost 12 bases, V lost 4 bases, and 9 bases had no gene match. CDR1 is SGHTA and CDR2 is FQGNSA in the germline V gene. The CDR3 consists of 13 residues.

The chain combines TRBV28 with TRBJ2-7; 10 nucleotides line up with TRBD2. Germline V gene sequence: CDR1 MDHEN, CDR2 SYDVKM. J gave up 2 bases and V 5 bases, and 12 bases lay outside the gene matches. The length of the CDR3 is 17 residues. The CDR3 DNA is TGTGCCAGCAGTGCCCCCCCTACTAGCGGGACCACCTACGAGCAGTACTTC. Residues: CASSAPPTSGTTYEQYF.

This clonotype has more than one count but fewer than ten. The gene calls are TRBV30 and TRBJ1-1; TRBD1 matches at 7 bases. The V gene end was trimmed by 5 bases and the J gene end by 2 bases; junction bases not matched to a gene: 5. The CDR3 is 13 amino acids. Germline V lookup: CDR1 GTSNPN, CDR2 SVGIG (reference sequence). The CDR3 sequence is CAWRGGVNTEAFF. The CDR3 coding sequence is TGTGCCTGGCGAGGGGGCGTTAACACTGAAGCTTTCTTT. The variable domain in full, completed from reference TRBV30 and TRBJ1-1, reads SQTIHQWPATLVQPVGSPLSLECTVEGTSNPNLYWYRQAAGRGLQLLFYSVGIGQISSEVPQNLSASRPQDRQFILSSKKLLLSDSGFYLCAWRGGVNTEAFFGQGTRLTVV.

The chain recombines TRBV5-1 with TRBJ1-6; D possibly corresponds to TRBD1 (5 bases). Germline V gives CDR1 SGHRS, CDR2 YFSETQ. The V and J ends lost 1 base and 5 bases respectively, with 10 bases between them. There are 15 residues in the CDR3. The CDR3 region is CASSLPGDDNSPLHF. DNA of the CDR3: TGCGCCAGCAGCTTGCCGGGGGATGATAATTCACCCCTCCACTTT.